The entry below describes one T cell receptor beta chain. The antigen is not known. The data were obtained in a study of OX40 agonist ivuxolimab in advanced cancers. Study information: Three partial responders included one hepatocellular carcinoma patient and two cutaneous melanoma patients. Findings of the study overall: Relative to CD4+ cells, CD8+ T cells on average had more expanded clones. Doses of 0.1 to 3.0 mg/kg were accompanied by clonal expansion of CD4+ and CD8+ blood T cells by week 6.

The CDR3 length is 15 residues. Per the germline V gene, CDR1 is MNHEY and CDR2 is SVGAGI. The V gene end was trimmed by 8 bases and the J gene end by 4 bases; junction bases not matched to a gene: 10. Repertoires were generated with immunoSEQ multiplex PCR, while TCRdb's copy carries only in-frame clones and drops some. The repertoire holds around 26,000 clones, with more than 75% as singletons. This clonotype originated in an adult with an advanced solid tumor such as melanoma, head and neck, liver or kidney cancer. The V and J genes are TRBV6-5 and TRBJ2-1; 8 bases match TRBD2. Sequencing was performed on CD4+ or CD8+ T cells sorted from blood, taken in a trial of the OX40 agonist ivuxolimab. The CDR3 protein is CASGPGTRGYNEQFF. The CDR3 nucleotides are TGTGCCAGCGGACCCGGGACTAGGGGGTACAATGAGCAGTTCTTC.